What follows are 18 T cell receptor beta chains derived from one specimen sequenced in a study of blood T cell repertoires in COVID-19. Sequencing used immunoSEQ multiplex PCR; TCRdb keeps in-frame clones, though not all of them. The data show fewer than 200,000 clones, about 88% seen once. The specimen was PBMCs or T cells enriched from blood (not recorded which). The source is a human donor with acute COVID-19. The donor label of this sample is uncertain.

The chain combines TRBV18 with TRBJ2-2, with TRBD1 identical over 8 bases. Trimming took 4 bases from V and 7 from J; bases not matched to a gene: 2. The CDR3 runs 13 residues. Germline lookup yields CDR1 KGHSH and CDR2 LQKENI. CDR3 bases: TGTGCCAGCTCACGGACAGGGAACGGGGAGCTGTTTTTT. Translated, it gives CASSRTGNGELFF.

The rearrangement links TRBV5-8 to TRBJ2-1; 10 bases fit TRBD2. V shed 5 bases and J 7 bases; nucleotides not matched to a gene: 12. This CDR3 is 16 amino acids long. CDR1 SGHTS and CDR2 YDEGEE come from the germline V gene. In DNA, the CDR3 is TGTGCCAGCAGGATTCAACTAGCGGGGTCGTCAAATGAGCAGTTCTTC. The encoded protein is CASRIQLAGSSNEQFF.

This rearrangement joins TRBV5-1 to TRBJ2-3, with TRBD2 as a possible D gene (5 bases). Germline values: CDR1 SGHRS, CDR2 YFSETQ. Trimming pared 2 bases from V and 6 bases from J, leaving 10 bases between. CDR3 length: 13 residues. The CDR3 region is CASSFQTGDTQYF. The CDR3 DNA is TGCGCCAGCAGCTTCCAGACGGGGGATACGCAGTATTTT.

The rearrangement joins TRBV9 to TRBJ2-1; 9 nucleotides align to TRBD2. Germline V gene sequence: CDR1 SGDLS, CDR2 YYNGEE. This CDR3 has 16 amino acids. The V and J ends lost 3 bases and 3 bases, in that order; junction bases with no gene match: 7. CDR3 nucleotides: TGTGCCAGCAGCGGAGCGGGGGGCCCTCACTACAATGAGCAGTTCTTC. Amino acids: CASSGAGGPHYNEQFF.

The chain carries TRBV7-3 and TRBJ2-5, with 7 bases fitting TRBD1. V trimming: 5 bases; J trimming: 6 bases; junction bases outside the gene matches: 6. Germline values: CDR1 SGHTA, CDR2 FQGTGA. The CDR3 length is 13 residues. In nucleotides, the CDR3 is TGTGCCAGCAGCCCAGGGGGTCGGCAGACCCAGTACTTC. It specifies CASSPGGRQTQYF. Full variable domain (outside the CDR3, taken from reference TRBV7-3 and TRBJ2-5): GAGVSQTPSNKVTEKGKYVELRCDPISGHTALYWYRQSLGQGPEFLIYFQGTGAADDSGLPNDRFFAVRPEGSVSTLKIQRTERGDSAVYLCASSPGGRQTQYFGPGTRLLVL.

The chain couples TRBV19 to TRBJ1-1; the D gene is possibly TRBD1 (6 bases). CDR1 and CDR2 from the germline V gene are LNHDA and SQIVND (reference sequence). The germline V and J ends were trimmed by 4 bases and 1 base, with 13 bases remaining between them. This CDR3 is built from 15 residues. Here the CDR3 DNA reads TGTGCCAGTAGTAGCACAGGGATCCAGAACACTGAAGCTTTCTTT. This encodes CASSSTGIQNTEAFF. Supplemented by reference TRBV19 and TRBJ1-1, the full variable domain reads DGGITQSPKYLFRKEGQNVTLSCEQNLNHDAMYWYRQDPGQGLRLIYYSQIVNDFQKGDIAEGYSVSREKKESFPLTVTSAQKNPTAFYLCASSSTGIQNTEAFFGQGTRLTVV.

The rearrangement links TRBV9 to TRBJ1-1; no clear D gene. This CDR3 comprises 13 residues. Germline V gives CDR1 SGDLS, CDR2 YYNGEE. V was pared by 4 bases and J by 4 bases, with 11 bases between. The CDR3 DNA follows: TGTGCCAGCAGCCTTTCATGGAGCACTGAAGCTTTCTTT. Translating it yields CASSLSWSTEAFF.

J is TRBJ2-5 and V is TRBV2, with D possibly matching TRBD1 (5 bases). Germline assignment: CDR1 SNHLY and CDR2 FYNNEI. The CDR3 has 14 amino acids. Trimming took 6 bases from V and 1 from J, leaving 12 bases between them. The CDR3 spells CASRQGQGQETQYF. The CDR3 nucleotides are TGTGCCAGCAGACAAGGGCAGGGCCAAGAGACCCAGTACTTC.

V usage is TRBV6-4 and J usage is TRBJ2-3; 12 bases agree with TRBD2. Per the germline V gene, CDR1 is MRHNA and CDR2 is SNTAGT. This CDR3 is built from 15 residues. With 6 bases clipped from V and 6 bases from J, the junction kept 7 bases outside the gene matches. Here the CDR3 reads CASRSTSGGVDTQYF. The CDR3 DNA reads as TGTGCCAGCAGATCGACTAGCGGGGGAGTGGATACGCAGTATTTT.

This clone was found once. The chain is built from TRBV5-1 and TRBJ1-4; no reliable D call. There are 15 residues in the CDR3. With 0 bases removed from V and 7 bases from J, the gap between germline ends came to 13 bases. Germline CDR1 SGHRS, CDR2 YFSETQ. The CDR3 loop reads CASSLAAANVEKLFF. The DNA for the CDR3 is TGCGCCAGCAGCTTGGCCGCCGCGAACGTTGAAAAACTGTTTTTT.

The chain joins TRBV9 to TRBJ2-1; 11 bases fit TRBD1. V trimming: 3 bases; J trimming: 7 bases; junction bases outside the gene matches: 3. This CDR3 is 14 amino acids long. Germline assignment: CDR1 SGDLS and CDR2 YYNGEE. CDR3 residues: CASSARDRGNEQFF. CDR3 sequence (DNA): TGTGCCAGCAGCGCCCGGGACAGGGGGAATGAGCAGTTCTTC.

This clone has at least ten counts. The chain combines TRBV6-4 with TRBJ2-2; D remains ambiguous. The CDR3 length is 13 residues. Germline lookup yields CDR1 MRHNA and CDR2 SNTAGT. V was cut by 3 bases and J by 3 bases, with 5 bases left in between. The CDR3 nucleotides read TGTGCCAGCAGTGAGGCGGACACCGGGGAGCTGTTTTTT. Amino acid sequence: CASSEADTGELFF.

The chain employs TRBV4-1 and TRBJ2-4; TRBD2 matches 7 bases. The junction had 6 bases not matched to a gene; V was cut back by 1 base and J by 3 bases. The germline V gene has CDR1 MGHRA and CDR2 YSYEKL. The CDR3 spans 16 residues. The CDR3 loop reads CASSQAGRGIKNIQYF. The CDR3, as DNA: TGCGCCAGCAGCCAAGCTGGGCGGGGGATCAAAAACATTCAGTACTTC.

V gene TRBV7-9 combines with J gene TRBJ2-6; weak D call: TRBD1 (5 bases). Trimming stripped 8 bases from V and 0 bases from J, with 20 bases between. This CDR3 region has 18 residues. Germline V gene sequence: CDR1 SEHNR, CDR2 FQNEAQ (reference sequence). This CDR3 reads CASPPSRDRSSGANVLTF. DNA of the CDR3: TGTGCCAGCCCGCCATCCAGGGATCGTTCCTCTGGGGCCAACGTCCTGACTTTC.

J is TRBJ1-1 and V is TRBV4-3, with D maybe TRBD1 (5 bases). The CDR3 extends over 15 amino acids. Germline V gives CDR1 LGHNA, CDR2 YSLEER. The V end lost 2 bases, the J end lost 8 bases, and 18 bases lay between the germline ends. CDR3 in DNA: TGCGCCAGCAGCCAAATTCGGGTTGGGGGGAAAGAAGCTTTCTTT. This sequence encodes CASSQIRVGGKEAFF.

In this sample, this clone turned up once. The rearrangement links TRBV7-8 to TRBJ2-7, with D possibly being TRBD2 (6 bases). This CDR3 is built from 13 residues. Germline V lookup: CDR1 SGHVS, CDR2 FQNEAQ. V was trimmed by 5 bases and J by 1 base, leaving 9 bases between them. The CDR3 spells CASSPAGSYEQYF. The CDR3 nucleotides read TGTGCCAGCAGCCCGGCGGGATCCTACGAGCAGTACTTC.

This clone turned up a few times. The chain carries TRBV7-9 and TRBJ1-3; D may be TRBD1 (5 bases). Looked up from germline, CDR1 is SEHNR and CDR2 is FQNEAQ (reference sequence). The CDR3 has 13 amino acids. Deletions cut 3 bases from V and 9 bases from J, with 12 bases between. The CDR3 here is CASSLGPGGTIYF. DNA of the CDR3: TGTGCCAGCAGCTTGGGTCCGGGGGGCACCATATATTTT.

This chain links TRBV7-9 with TRBJ1-3; 7 bases fit TRBD1. CDR3 length equals 15 residues. Germline CDR1 is SEHNR and CDR2 is FQNEAQ (reference sequence). The junction had 7 bases not matched to a gene; V was cut back by 6 bases and J by 2 bases. The CDR3 nucleotides read TGTGCCAGCAGTACCGACAGGGAGCCTGGAAACACCATATATTTT. This translates into CASSTDREPGNTIYF.